This T cell receptor beta chain was retrieved from a study of CD8 T cells in ankylosing spondylitis. V lost 3 bases, J lost 3 bases, and 12 bases lay in between. Germline-derived CDR1 and CDR2 are DFQATT and SNEGSKA (reference sequence). CDR3 length equals 14 residues. With molecular barcodes, quantitative 5'-RACE was used to make the TCR beta libraries. From the 5' RACE reads, TCRdb called clonotypes with MiXCR, one entry per CDR3 protein. The sample shows roughly 86,000 distinct CDR3 sequences, roughly 9.6% of them seen only once. At least ten counts were recorded for this clonotype. Antigen unknown. Study-level points and caveats: Earlier literature documents some of the motif variants in reactive arthritis synovial fluid and blood. Clones linked to disease, bearing a CD8+ phenotype, were relatively rare in peripheral blood. Researchers reportedly found disease-linked clones significantly enriched in matched ankylosing spondylitis synovial fluid.

The specimen sequenced was blood, either unsorted or a sorted T cell fraction (not recorded which). The genes are TRBV20-1 and TRBJ1-5; possibly TRBD1 for D (5 bases). The TCR sequence derives from a male donor with ankylosing spondylitis or in good health (not recorded which). CDR3 sequence (DNA): TGCAGTGCTAGGCAGACAGATTACAATCAGCCCCAGCATTTT. This sequence encodes CSARQTDYNQPQHF.